This record covers a single TCR beta chain. Its antigen is unidentified. The junction differs from germline at one of its ends, possibly a read error. These data originate in a study of CD8 T cells in ankylosing spondylitis. Points from the study as a whole: Reports of some motif variants in reactive arthritis synovial fluid and blood predate this one.

CDR1 and CDR2 (germline): LGHNA, YSLEER. The CDR3 runs 15 residues. One entry per CDR3 protein results from TCRdb running MiXCR on the 5' RACE reads. The sample records about 210,000 distinct CDR3 sequences, 8% to 9% being singletons. The receptor was derived from a female donor with ankylosing spondylitis or in good health (not recorded which). The chain couples TRBV4-3 to TRBJ2-1; D gene unclear. Sequencing input: blood, either unsorted or a sorted T cell fraction (not recorded which). In nucleotides, the CDR3 is TGCGCCAGCAGCCAGGCCAGCTTCTCCCACAATGAGCAGTTCTTC. Protein sequence: CASSQASFSHNEQFF.